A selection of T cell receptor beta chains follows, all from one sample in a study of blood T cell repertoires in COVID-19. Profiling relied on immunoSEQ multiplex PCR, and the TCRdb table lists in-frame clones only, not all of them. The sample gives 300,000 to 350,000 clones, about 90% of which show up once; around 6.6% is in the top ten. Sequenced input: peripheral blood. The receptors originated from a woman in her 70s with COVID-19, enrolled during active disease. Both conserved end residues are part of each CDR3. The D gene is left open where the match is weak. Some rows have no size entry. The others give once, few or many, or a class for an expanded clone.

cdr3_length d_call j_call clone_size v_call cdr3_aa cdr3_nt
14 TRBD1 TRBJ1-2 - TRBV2 CASSEEGTGNGYTF TGTGCCAGCAGTGAAGAAGGGACAGGGAATGGCTACACCTTC
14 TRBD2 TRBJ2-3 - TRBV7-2 CASSLSGGKDTQYF TGTGCCAGCAGCCTGAGCGGGGGTAAGGATACGCAGTATTTT
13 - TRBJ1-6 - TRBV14 CASSQVGFSPLHF TGTGCCAGCAGCCAAGTCGGGTTCTCACCCCTCCACTTT
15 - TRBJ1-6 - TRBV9 CASSSIDRENSPLHF TGTGCCAGCAGCTCGATAGACAGAGAAAATTCACCCCTCCACTTT
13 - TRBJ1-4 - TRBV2 CASRGTPNEKLFF TGTGCCAGCCGGGGGACGCCTAATGAAAAACTGTTTTTT
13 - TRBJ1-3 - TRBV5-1 CASSPTTGNTIYF TGCGCCAGCAGCCCGACTACTGGAAACACCATATATTTT
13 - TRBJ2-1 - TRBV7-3 CASSPPGYNEQFF TGTGCCAGCAGCCCCCCGGGGTACAATGAGCAGTTCTTC
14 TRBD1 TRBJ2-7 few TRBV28 CASRLSGGPYEQYF TGTGCCAGCAGGCTTTCAGGGGGCCCCTACGAGCAGTACTTC
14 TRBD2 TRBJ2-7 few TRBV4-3 CASSRRSGAYEQYF TGCGCCAGCAGTCGAAGAAGCGGGGCATACGAGCAGTACTTC
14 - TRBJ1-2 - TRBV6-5 CASSYLSQGYGYTF TGTGCCAGCAGTTACCTCTCCCAGGGCTATGGCTACACCTTC
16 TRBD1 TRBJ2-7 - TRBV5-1 CASSNDVGTGWNEQYF TGCGCCAGCAGCAACGACGTCGGGACAGGGTGGAACGAGCAGTACTTC